The 7 T cell receptor beta chains listed next were all sequenced from one sample in a study of T-cell memory formation after mild COVID-19. Via MiXCR, TCRdb re-called the 5' RACE reads, giving one row per CDR3 protein. Of around 410,000 distinct CDR3 sequences in the sample, about a quarter were seen once. The sample was PBMCs or a T cell subset sorted from them (not recorded which). The source of these receptors is an adult woman who had mild COVID-19 (a few samples of this study predate the infection). Cell type and time point are not known.

The gene calls are TRBV7-8 and TRBJ2-1; 13 nucleotides line up with TRBD2. There are 18 residues in the CDR3. In germline, CDR1 is SGHVS, CDR2 FQNEAQ. The V segment lost 4 bases and the J segment 4 bases; nucleotides outside the gene matches: 10. The CDR3 DNA follows: TGTGCCAGCAGCTCACTCCGAAAACTAGCGGGGGGGTACAATGAGCAGTTCTTC. Its translation: CASSSLRKLAGGYNEQFF.

This clonotype was seen a handful of times. The V gene is TRBV5-1, the J gene TRBJ2-3; the D is unclear. The CDR3 is made up of 16 amino acids. From germline, CDR1 is SGHRS and CDR2 YFSETQ. V lost 0 bases, J lost 5 bases, and 16 bases lay in between. The CDR3 bases are TGCGCCAGCAGCTTGGATTTGGGTGTTGCGAGAGATACGCAGTATTTT. Translated: CASSLDLGVARDTQYF.

This clonotype was counted ten times or more. V usage is TRBV2 and J usage is TRBJ2-5, with 15 bases identical to TRBD2. Germline loops: CDR1 SNHLY, CDR2 FYNNEI. V lost 8 bases and J lost 3; bases outside the gene matches: 7. There are 16 residues in the CDR3. CDR3 sequence (DNA): TGTGCCAGCTTGCGGACTAGCGGGAGGGCCGAAGAGACCCAGTACTTC. Residues: CASLRTSGRAEETQYF.

This rearrangement joins TRBV2 to TRBJ2-2, with 9 bases identical to TRBD2. Losses at the gene ends were 6 bases for V and 4 bases for J; bases not matched to a gene: 12. CDR3 size: 17 residues. Per the germline V gene, CDR1 is SNHLY and CDR2 is FYNNEI. CDR3 nucleotide sequence: TGTGCCAGCAGGAGGCTAGCGGGAACAACGGGCACCGGGGAGCTGTTTTTT. Translating it yields CASRRLAGTTGTGELFF.

The chain combines TRBV6-1 with TRBJ2-7; 10 bases are shared with TRBD1. With 2 bases clipped from V and 6 bases from J, the junction kept 7 bases outside the gene matches. CDR3 length equals 15 residues. Germline V gene data show CDR1 as MNHNS and CDR2 as SASEGT. CDR3 sequence (DNA): TGTGCCAGCAGTGAACTGGACAGGGGGGCGGGCGAGCAGTACTTC. Translated, it gives CASSELDRGAGEQYF.

The rearrangement joins TRBV5-1 to TRBJ2-5; either TRBD1 or TRBD2 may fit D (7 bases each). Germline V gene data show CDR1 as SGHRS and CDR2 as YFSETQ. There are 16 residues in the CDR3. The V end lost 3 bases, the J end lost 3 bases, and 18 bases lay between the germline ends. In nucleotides, the CDR3 is TGCGCCAGCAGCTGGACGACAGGGAGGGCGAAAGAGACCCAGTACTTC. It translates to CASSWTTGRAKETQYF.

The CDR3 nucleotides are TGCGCCAGCAGCGCTAACGACAACCAAGAGACCCAGTACTTC. Protein product: CASSANDNQETQYF. The chain uses TRBV5-1 and TRBJ2-5; D gene uncertain. Trimming took off 4 bases at V and 0 bases at J, with 10 bases between the two ends. Germline V gene lookup returns CDR1 SGHRS and CDR2 YFSETQ. CDR3 length equals 14 residues.